This TCR beta chain was profiled in a study of shared clonotypes between healthy human individuals. Findings and limits, study-wide: Since donors were few, the genetic and exposure-history diversity represented was limited.

Notes on this clone: The antigen is undetermined.

Roughly 200 ng DNA, about 28,000 T cell genomes, went into each sorted-subset replicate PCR. Using immunoSEQ multiplex PCR, the repertoire was profiled, and TCRdb retains in-frame clones only, with some absent. Of about 2.1 million clones in the sample, approximately 92% are singletons; the top ten hold roughly 1.7%. Selected positively for CCR7 and CD45RO-negative, naive CD8 cells excluded terminally differentiated effector memory CD45RA+ cells. The CDR3 loop spans 13 amino acids. In germline, CDR1 is MGHRA, CDR2 YSYEKL. The ends were cut back, 4 bases at V and 8 bases at J, with 12 bases in the middle.

The clonotype comes from a man between 18 and 35 years old in good health. Some clones in this sample may be carry-over from other donors' samples. The sequenced sample was naive CD8+ T cells from PBMCs. The gene calls are TRBV4-1 and TRBJ2-1; D gene ambiguous. This chain's CDR3 is CASSLRAAYEQFF. The CDR3 DNA reads as TGCGCCAGCAGCCTCCGCGCAGCCTATGAGCAGTTCTTC.